The 26 T cell receptor beta chains reported below all come from one sample, sequenced in a study of cytomegalovirus exposure and HLA in healthy donors. 60 Vbeta and 13 Jbeta primers were used in PCR. Assay: immunoSEQ multiplex PCR; the TCRdb copy retains only in-frame clones and omits some. Here the sample spans some 180,000 clones, 65% to 80% being singletons. Material: PBMCs. These receptors were obtained from a woman in her twenties or thirties in good health and CMV-seropositive.

The chain combines TRBV27 with TRBJ1-4; 9 positions match TRBD1. V was pared by 6 bases and J by 3 bases, with 2 bases of the junction left unmatched. Germline V gives CDR1 MNHEY, CDR2 SMNVEV (reference sequence). The CDR3 consists of 14 residues. The CDR3 coding sequence is TGTGCCAGCAGCCGACAGGGGGCTAATGAAAAACTGTTTTTT. Translation: CASSRQGANEKLFF.

The chain employs TRBV28 and TRBJ2-7, with D perhaps TRBD1 (6 bases). Trimming shortened V by 5 bases and J by 3 bases, and 14 bases separated the two germline ends. The CDR3 is made up of 14 amino acids. Germline V CDR1 and CDR2: MDHEN, SYDVKM. The CDR3 sequence: CASSGWDTNYEQYF. CDR3 nucleotide sequence: TGTGCCAGCAGTGGGTGGGACACGAACTACGAGCAGTACTTC.

This chain links TRBV23-1 with TRBJ2-2, with a tentative D call TRBD2 (5 bases). TRBV23-1 counts as an open reading frame of uncertain function. With 2 bases removed from V and 4 bases from J, the gap between germline ends came to 26 bases. The CDR3 has 20 amino acids. CDR3 coding DNA: TGCGCCAGCAGTCAACCCCCGTCCCCAAGGAGGAAGCGAGGCACCGGGGAGCTGTTTTTT. It specifies CASSQPPSPRRKRGTGELFF.

The chain couples TRBV2 to TRBJ2-6; D not resolved. The CDR3 sequence is 16 residues long. Between the trimmed V and J ends, which lost 4 bases and 0 bases, there was a span of 10 bases. Germline values: CDR1 SNHLY, CDR2 FYNNEI. The CDR3 DNA reads TGTGCCAGCAGTGGGCGACTGAGCTCTGGGGCCAACGTCCTGACTTTC. It yields the protein CASSGRLSSGANVLTF.

A note on this clone: Mismatch with germline at one junction end may stem from a read error. Other DNA sequences in this sample translate to the same CDR3. The CDR3 region is CASSLGTGGNYGYTF. CDR3 nucleotides: TGTGCCAGCAGCTTGGGGACAGGGGGCAACTATGGCTACACCTTT. J is TRBJ1-2 and V is TRBV7-2, with TRBD1 matching 12 bases. Germline CDR1 reads SGHTA; CDR2 reads FQGNSA. The CDR3 sequence is 15 residues long.

The chain employs TRBV11-2 and TRBJ1-1, with 9 bases matching TRBD1. V gave up 5 bases and J gave up 4 bases; unmatched junction bases: 2. The length of the CDR3 is 13 residues. Germline V CDR1 and CDR2: SGHAT, FQNNGV. The CDR3 region has the DNA TGTGCCAGCAGCGAGGACAGGGGCACTGAAGCTTTCTTT. This sequence encodes CASSEDRGTEAFF. Based on the CDR3 plus reference TRBV11-2 and TRBJ1-1, the full variable domain is EAGVAQSPRYKIIEKRQSVAFWCNPISGHATLYWYQQILGQGPKLLIQFQNNGVVDDSQLPKDRFSAERLKGVDSTLKIQPAKLEDSAVYLCASSEDRGTEAFFGQGTRLTVV.

The gene calls are TRBV11-2 and TRBJ1-6; 9 bases align to TRBD1. Trimming cost V 4 bases and J 8 bases; bases outside gene matches: 6. In germline, CDR1 is SGHAT, CDR2 FQNNGV. CDR3 length equals 15 residues. The CDR3 region is CASSSRTGAYSPLHF. The CDR3 DNA reads as TGTGCCAGCAGCTCGCGGACAGGGGCCTATTCACCCCTCCACTTT. Supplemented by reference TRBV11-2 and TRBJ1-6, the full variable domain reads EAGVAQSPRYKIIEKRQSVAFWCNPISGHATLYWYQQILGQGPKLLIQFQNNGVVDDSQLPKDRFSAERLKGVDSTLKIQPAKLEDSAVYLCASSSRTGAYSPLHFGNGTRLTVT.

The chain uses TRBV28 and TRBJ2-2; no clear D. V lost 6 bases, J lost 7 bases, and 15 bases lay in between. Germline loops: CDR1 MDHEN, CDR2 SYDVKM. The CDR3 runs to 14 residues. The CDR3 spells CASREGQTRGELFF. As DNA, the CDR3 is TGTGCCAGCAGAGAAGGCCAGACTCGCGGGGAGCTGTTTTTT.

The chain recombines TRBV5-6 with TRBJ1-5; D is perhaps TRBD1 (5 bases). Trimming pared 7 bases from V and 5 bases from J, leaving 16 bases between. Germline V gene sequence: CDR1 SGHDT, CDR2 YYEEEE. CDR3 length: 14 amino acids. For the CDR3, the DNA is TGTGCCAGCGGGGTGGGTGGGGCCCATCAGCCCCAGCATTTT. This encodes CASGVGGAHQPQHF.

The J gene is TRBJ2-7, the V gene TRBV6-6; the D gene is possibly TRBD2 (5 bases). Germline loops: CDR1 MNHNY, CDR2 SVGAGI (reference sequence). The CDR3 sequence is 13 residues long. Deletions cut 5 bases from V and 3 bases from J, with 11 bases between. CDR3 DNA sequence: TGTGCCAGCAGTGGGCTAGCCCACTACGAGCAGTACTTC. It encodes CASSGLAHYEQYF.

This chain joins TRBV27 and TRBJ2-7, with 7 bases fitting TRBD1. The V and J ends lost 6 bases and 0 bases, in that order; junction bases with no gene match: 8. The CDR3 spans 15 residues. Germline V gives CDR1 MNHEY, CDR2 SMNVEV (reference sequence). The CDR3 DNA sequence: TGTGCCAGCAGGACGTCGGGACAGAGCTCCTACGAGCAGTACTTC. Protein product: CASRTSGQSSYEQYF.

The chain couples TRBV6-6 to TRBJ2-7, with a tentative D call TRBD2 (6 bases). The CDR3 consists of 14 residues. Germline CDR1 MNHNY, CDR2 SVGAGI (reference sequence). V lost 7 bases and J 1 base, leaving 14 bases between the germline ends. CDR3 nucleotide sequence: TGTGCCAGCACTCACTCCGGGGGTTCCTACGAGCAGTACTTC. Translated: CASTHSGGSYEQYF.

The chain has TRBV28 and TRBJ2-6; D perhaps matches TRBD2 (5 bases). The CDR3 is 15 residues long. Germline V gene data show CDR1 as MDHEN and CDR2 as SYDVKM. The germline V and J ends were trimmed by 7 bases and 2 bases, with 12 bases remaining between them. The CDR3 protein is CASMKFGAGANVLTF. For the CDR3, the DNA is TGTGCCAGCATGAAGTTCGGGGCTGGGGCCAACGTCCTGACTTTC.

The DNA for the CDR3 is TGTGCCAGCATCTGGGACAGGGGAGGGCAGCCCCAGCATTTT. It codes for CASIWDRGGQPQHF. The chain combines TRBV28 with TRBJ1-5, with 10 positions matching TRBD1. CDR3 length: 14 amino acids. The V gene's germline CDR1 is MDHEN and CDR2 SYDVKM. V shed 7 bases, J shed 7 bases, and the junction held 7 bases outside the gene matches.

The V call is TRBV4-2, the J call TRBJ1-1; TRBD1 is a possible D gene (5 bases). V shed 0 bases and J shed 4 bases, with 9 bases lying between them. Germline-derived CDR1 and CDR2 are LGHNA and YNFKEQ. This CDR3 contains 14 residues. The CDR3 is CASSQEGGGTEAFF. The CDR3 DNA reads as TGTGCCAGCAGCCAAGAGGGGGGGGGCACTGAAGCTTTCTTT.

This clone was seen only a few times. V and J are TRBV4-3 and TRBJ2-2; D may be TRBD1 (5 bases). The V end lost 0 bases, the J end lost 3 bases, and 14 bases lay between the germline ends. CDR3 size: 17 residues. Germline V gene sequence: CDR1 LGHNA, CDR2 YSLEER. DNA of the CDR3: TGCGCCAGCAGCCAAGATCAGGCGTCAGGGTACACCGGGGAGCTGTTTTTT. It encodes CASSQDQASGYTGELFF.

In its sample, this clone was seen once. The CDR3 bases are TGTGCCAGCAGCCCCTGGGGAGTTTCCTACAATGAGCAGTTCTTC. Residues: CASSPWGVSYNEQFF. The chain combines TRBV7-2 with TRBJ2-1; tentatively, D is TRBD2 (5 bases). V lost 5 bases to trimming and J lost 1 base, with 12 bases between them. CDR1 SGHTA and CDR2 FQGNSA come from the germline V gene. The CDR3 totals 15 residues.

Only a few counts were recorded for this clone. The chain carries TRBV5-1 and TRBJ1-3; TRBD1 is a possible D gene (6 bases). CDR3 length: 15 amino acids. Trimming stripped 0 bases from V and 2 bases from J, with 9 bases between. Germline values: CDR1 SGHRS, CDR2 YFSETQ. The CDR3 sequence: CASSLVAGAGNTIYF. The DNA of the CDR3 is TGCGCCAGCAGCTTGGTCGCAGGGGCTGGAAACACCATATATTTT.

This chain uses TRBV5-1 with TRBJ1-1; 7 bases agree with TRBD1. The CDR3 covers 13 residues. Germline CDR1 and CDR2: SGHRS and YFSETQ. Germline trimming cut 3 bases from V and 3 bases from J; bases unmatched to any gene: 2. This chain's CDR3 is CASSSGTDTEAFF. The CDR3 DNA follows: TGCGCCAGCAGCTCCGGGACAGACACTGAAGCTTTCTTT.

The chain carries TRBV28 and TRBJ2-1; D call uncertain. Trimming removed 4 bases from V and 0 bases from J, with 10 bases in between. This CDR3 has 15 amino acids. The V gene's germline CDR1 is MDHEN and CDR2 SYDVKM. The CDR3 protein is CASSYSRSSYNEQFF. The DNA for the CDR3 is TGTGCCAGCAGTTACTCCCGAAGCTCCTACAATGAGCAGTTCTTC. Looking up the rest from reference TRBV28 and TRBJ2-1 gives the full variable domain: DVKVTQSSRYLVKRTGEKVFLECVQDMDHENMFWYRQDPGLGLRLIYFSYDVKMKEKGDIPEGYSVSREKKERFSLILESASTNQTSMYLCASSYSRSSYNEQFFGPGTRLTVL.

This chain links TRBV18 with TRBJ2-1; 9 bases map to TRBD2. J gave up 4 bases and V 1 base, and 11 bases lay outside the gene matches. Per the germline V gene, CDR1 is KGHSH and CDR2 is LQKENI. This CDR3 has 18 residues. In nucleotides, the CDR3 is TGTGCCAGCTCACCACGGCGGGGGGGCCCCTTGGGATACAATGAGCAGTTCTTC. Residues: CASSPRRGGPLGYNEQFF.

The chain employs TRBV6-5 and TRBJ1-2; tentatively, D is TRBD1 (6 bases). V dropped 9 bases and J dropped 8 bases, with 16 bases sitting between them. CDR3 size: 12 residues. Germline V gene data show CDR1 as MNHEY and CDR2 as SVGAGI. CDR3: CARGGRRGGYTF. The CDR3, as DNA: TGTGCCAGAGGGGGACGGCGCGGAGGCTACACCTTC.

The J gene is TRBJ2-2, the V gene TRBV7-2; D might be TRBD1 (6 bases). Germline V gene data show CDR1 as SGHTA and CDR2 as FQGNSA. Trimming took off 5 bases at V and 4 bases at J, with 20 bases between the two ends. This CDR3 contains 17 residues. The CDR3 sequence: CASSIGPGAKLTGELFF. The CDR3 DNA reads TGTGCCAGCAGCATAGGTCCAGGGGCAAAACTCACCGGGGAGCTGTTTTTT.

This clone is a singleton in its sample. The chain couples TRBV4-3 to TRBJ2-3, with 8 bases identical to TRBD2. This CDR3 spans 15 amino acids. J lost 0 bases, V lost 4 bases, and 3 bases had no gene match. Germline V gene sequence: CDR1 LGHNA, CDR2 YSLEER. CDR3 sequence reads: CASSRGGGSTDTQYF. The CDR3 bases are TGCGCCAGCAGCCGGGGCGGGGGGAGCACAGATACGCAGTATTTT.

This chain connects TRBV28 to TRBJ2-1; TRBD2 might be the D (7 bases). There are 15 residues in the CDR3. Germline CDR1 reads MDHEN; CDR2 reads SYDVKM. Trimming shortened V by 2 bases and J by 8 bases, and 16 bases separated the two germline ends. CDR3 bases: TGTGCCAGCAGTTTAATGACGGCGGGGGCGGATGAGCAGTTCTTC. Translated: CASSLMTAGADEQFF.

The chain uses TRBV11-3 and TRBJ2-3, with unresolved D. Trimming left V 2 bases short and J 3 bases short, with 6 bases between. In germline, CDR1 is SGHNT, CDR2 YENEEA. This CDR3 contains 13 residues. CDR3 sequence (DNA): TGTGCCAGCAGCTTAACTCGAACAGATACGCAGTATTTT. Protein product: CASSLTRTDTQYF.